This record looks at one TCR beta chain sequence and its context. Its antigen remains undetermined. Base qualities are not provided; no much larger clone lies one nucleotide away. These data are taken from a study of CD8 T cells in seronegative destructive rheumatoid arthritis (TCRdb year 2020). For context, the study as a whole: Biological drugs were being received by seven of the eight CND-RA patients at the time of sampling. Researchers compared peripheral CD8+ TCRbeta repertoires from patients with CCP-negative destructive rheumatoid arthritis (CND-RA) against repertoires from newly diagnosed seropositive RA, seronegative RA and healthy controls. The seropositive RA, seronegative RA and healthy control comparison cohorts were obtained from an earlier published TCRbeta dataset rather than being newly sequenced. Paper-wide results and their limitations: CND-RA repertoires showed more CMV-reactive and fewer influenza A-reactive CD8+ TCRbeta sequences than controls and other RA subtypes. A distinct set of enriched public clonotypes appeared to be carried by CND-RA patients, and this finding was interpreted by the authors as support for a separate disease subset. The study acknowledged the small size of the CND-RA cohort as a limitation. After adjustment for age, less diverse and more clonal CD8+ TCRbeta repertoires appeared to be present in CND-RA patients than in other RA subtypes. Across the 100,000 or so clonotypes tested, no public clonotype enrichment was retained after Benjamini-Hochberg correction. Because no diagnostic samples were available, the TCR repertoire differences may partly reflect poor disease control over the years rather than being present at onset.

V loses 5 bases at its end and J loses 4 bases; junction bases beyond the gene matches: 9. The CDR3 starts with the cysteine, ends with the phenylalanine, and has 16 residues. The retained sequence is limited to the CDR3, 48 bases, with the frame set at the first base. Reading the germline V gene gives CDR1 SGHVS and CDR2 FNYEAQ. A negative result on the clinical CCP2 antibody test was shown by CND-RA patients, and progression of joint destruction was observed despite active therapy. Every CND-RA patient showed typical joint destruction in the wrists and ankles and had failed conventional anti-rheumatic therapy. CND-RA patients were sampled after long disease histories, spanning decades in several cases, rather than at diagnosis. About 50 millilitres of EDTA-anticoagulated peripheral blood were collected from each patient. Peripheral blood mononuclear cells were isolated by Ficoll-Paque PLUS density gradient separation. Using AutoMACS magnetic bead positive selection, CD8+ cells were isolated from either fresh or cryopreserved PBMCs, and flow cytometry was used to check purity. Genomic DNA was extracted using Nucleospin Tissue or Tissue XS kits and then quantified on a Qubit 2.0 fluorometer.

Following the manufacturer's instructions, genomic DNA from CD8+ cells served as the input for TCRbeta sequencing. A genomics technology centre in Finland ran the TCRbeta sequencing, which was done with the immunoSEQ assay. Turning to the authors' computational methods: Clonotype tables from the immunoSEQ preprocessing pipeline were converted to VDJtools format, and non-productive clonotypes were removed. Samples with fewer than 10,000 reads were excluded, the remaining samples were subsampled to 10,000 reads, and six of the eight CND-RA samples met this threshold. Using the VDJtools CalcDiversityStats function on data subsampled to 10,000 reads, the Shannon-Wiener, Simpson and clonality indices were calculated. To infer antigen specificity, non-singleton TCRbeta clonotypes were hard-matched against VDJdb, meaning no mismatches were allowed. CDR3 sequences differing by one amino acid (Hamming distance 1) were grouped into clusters with potentially shared antigen targets. Public clonotypes were tested for group enrichment with one-sided Fisher's exact tests after resampling groups to six samples, repeated ten times. TCRdb limited this immuneACCESS table to in-frame rearrangements with V and J called. A share of clones is missing; checked studies link under half to unresolved V genes, and the rest is unexplained. Clone size and V and J calls were adopted from that table, with D and trimming inferred from the DNA. This sample lists roughly 13,000 clones; roughly four fifths were detected once. Of the sample, about 30% falls within the top ten clones.

Sequencing was carried out using CD8+ T cells from blood. The source of this sequence is a woman between 30 and 50 years old with seronegative destructive rheumatoid arthritis. The rearrangement combines TRBV7-6 with TRBJ2-3, with 10 bases matching TRBD1. The CDR3 protein: CASSTRTGGWADTQYF. In nucleotide form, the sequence is TGTGCCAGCAGCACCCGGACAGGGGGATGGGCAGATACGCAGTATTTT.